A single sample gave rise to the 16 T cell receptor beta chains below, sequenced in a study of blood T cell repertoires in COVID-19. Method: immunoSEQ multiplex PCR; TCRdb's copy keeps in-frame clones and lacks some. The profile covers roughly 60,000 clones, with almost 85% appearing a single time and roughly 18% taken by the ten largest. Input material: peripheral blood. The source of these receptors is a human donor in a cohort sampled during active COVID-19.

This clone occurred once. J is TRBJ2-3 and V is TRBV5-1; D possibly corresponds to TRBD1 (7 bases). The CDR3 runs 16 residues. V was cut by 4 bases and J by 2 bases, with 17 bases left in between. Germline values: CDR1 SGHRS, CDR2 YFSETQ. CDR3 amino acids: CASSRETGLSTDTQYF. The CDR3 bases are TGCGCCAGCAGCCGGGAGACAGGGCTCTCCACAGATACGCAGTATTTT.

J is TRBJ1-5 and V is TRBV5-5, with D possibly being TRBD1 (5 bases). The V end lost 4 bases, the J end lost 5 bases, and 10 bases lay between the germline ends. Germline CDR1 SGHKS, CDR2 YYEKEE (reference sequence). The CDR3 runs 13 residues. The CDR3: CASSQQDDQPQHF. The CDR3 DNA follows: TGTGCCAGCAGCCAACAGGACGATCAGCCCCAGCATTTT.

The genes are TRBV18 and TRBJ2-3; 7 nucleotides agree with TRBD2. Losses at the gene ends were 2 bases for V and 2 bases for J; bases not matched to a gene: 10. Germline V gene lookup returns CDR1 KGHSH and CDR2 LQKENI. This CDR3 is 17 amino acids long. The CDR3: CASSPGRASGATDTQYF. The CDR3 coding sequence is TGTGCCAGCTCACCAGGGCGGGCTAGCGGAGCCACAGATACGCAGTATTTT.

The chain combines TRBV7-2 with TRBJ2-6; 7 bases match TRBD1. The germline V gene encodes CDR1 SGHTA and CDR2 FQGNSA. V gave up 1 base and J gave up 0 bases; unmatched junction bases: 9. The length of the CDR3 is 19 residues. CDR3 amino acids: CASSLVTGPRISGANVLTF. DNA of the CDR3: TGTGCCAGCAGCTTAGTGACAGGGCCACGCATCTCTGGGGCCAACGTCCTGACTTTC.

This clone appeared once. This rearrangement joins TRBV10-3 to TRBJ1-1; the D gene is possibly TRBD1 (5 bases). Germline CDR1 ENHRY, CDR2 SYGVKD. V lost 4 bases and J 1 base, leaving 10 bases between the germline ends. The CDR3 spans 14 residues. The CDR3 loop is CAISGLQGNTEAFF. DNA of the CDR3: TGTGCCATCAGTGGTTTGCAGGGGAACACTGAAGCTTTCTTT.

This clone was observed at least ten times. CDR3 in amino acids: CASSGVQGEYEQYF. CDR3 coding DNA: TGCGCCAGCAGCGGCGTACAGGGGGAATACGAGCAGTACTTC. The chain recombines TRBV4-3 with TRBJ2-7, with TRBD1 matching over 8 bases. From germline, CDR1 is LGHNA and CDR2 YSLEER. V was pared by 5 bases and J by 4 bases, with 7 bases of the junction left unmatched. This CDR3 contains 14 residues.

This chain joins TRBV7-9 and TRBJ1-2; TRBD1 matches at 8 bases. The junction had 6 bases not matched to a gene; V was cut back by 4 bases and J by 8 bases. Germline loops: CDR1 SEHNR, CDR2 FQNEAQ (reference sequence). The CDR3 runs 13 residues. CDR3 DNA sequence: TGTGCCAGCAGCTCGACAGGGGAATGGGGCTACACCTTC. This gives the protein CASSSTGEWGYTF.

The chain has TRBV5-1 and TRBJ2-5; TRBD1 agrees at 8 bases. V lost 0 bases, J lost 7 bases, and 11 bases stayed unmatched. CDR1 and CDR2 (germline): SGHRS, YFSETQ. The CDR3 consists of 16 residues. This CDR3 is CASSLGDRRASGTQYF. The CDR3 region has the DNA TGCGCCAGCAGCTTGGGGGACAGGCGAGCCTCGGGGACCCAGTACTTC.

The chain uses TRBV19 and TRBJ1-1, with D uncertain. The ends were cut back, 1 base at V and 0 bases at J, with 9 bases in the middle. The germline V gene encodes CDR1 LNHDA and CDR2 SQIVND (reference sequence). The CDR3 runs 15 residues. The CDR3: CASSIGAPMNTEAFF. CDR3 DNA sequence: TGTGCCAGTAGTATAGGCGCACCGATGAACACTGAAGCTTTCTTT.

The V call is TRBV18, the J call TRBJ1-4; 9 bases match TRBD1. This CDR3 spans 16 amino acids. The germline V gene encodes CDR1 KGHSH and CDR2 LQKENI. The J segment lost 8 bases and the V segment lost 4 bases, leaving 11 bases of the junction unmatched. Here the CDR3 reads CASSLTTGGLFEKLFF. CDR3 bases: TGTGCCAGCTCACTAACAACAGGGGGCTTATTCGAAAAACTGTTTTTT.

J is TRBJ2-3 and V is TRBV4-1, with D tentatively TRBD1 (5 bases). Trimming pared 3 bases from V and 3 bases from J, leaving 10 bases between. Germline loops: CDR1 MGHRA, CDR2 YSYEKL. This CDR3 has 14 residues. As DNA, the CDR3 is TGCGCCAGCAGCCACCCAGGGATGACAGATACGCAGTATTTT. This codes for CASSHPGMTDTQYF.

This sequence joins TRBV9 and TRBJ2-1; 9 bases map to TRBD1. CDR3 length equals 16 residues. Germline V lookup: CDR1 SGDLS, CDR2 YYNGEE. J lost 6 bases, V lost 0 bases, and 7 bases had no gene match. The CDR3 sequence is CASSVGGRQGGNEQFF. The DNA of the CDR3 is TGTGCCAGCAGCGTAGGAGGAAGACAGGGGGGCAATGAGCAGTTCTTC. Using reference TRBV9 and TRBJ2-1 for the parts outside the CDR3, the full variable domain is DSGVTQTPKHLITATGQRVTLRCSPRSGDLSVYWYQQSLDQGLQFLIQYYNGEERAKGNILERFSAQQFPDLHSELNLSSLELGDSALYFCASSVGGRQGGNEQFFGPGTRLTVL.

Only a few counts were recorded for this clone. This sequence joins TRBV19 and TRBJ2-5, with a possible D match to TRBD2 (6 bases). Looked up from germline, CDR1 is LNHDA and CDR2 is SQIVND (reference sequence). With 5 bases removed from V and 5 bases from J, the gap between germline ends came to 24 bases. This CDR3 has 17 residues. CDR3 amino acids: CASSELQTGVKGETQYF. The CDR3 coding sequence is TGTGCCAGTAGTGAACTCCAGACGGGGGTTAAAGGGGAGACCCAGTACTTC.

This CDR3 reads CASSIETNEQFF. The CDR3 bases are TGTGCCAGTAGTATAGAAACTAATGAGCAGTTCTTC. This chain connects TRBV19 to TRBJ2-1; D gene unclear. Germline V CDR1 and CDR2: LNHDA, SQIVND (reference sequence). The CDR3 is 12 residues long. V lost 0 bases, J lost 7 bases, and 4 bases lay in between.

V usage is TRBV18 and J usage is TRBJ2-3; TRBD2 matches at 10 bases. Germline lookup yields CDR1 KGHSH and CDR2 LQKENI. Germline trimming cut 4 bases from V and 3 bases from J; bases unmatched to any gene: 7. CDR3 length: 16 residues. The CDR3 sequence: CASSLRSGGATDTQYF. The CDR3 coding sequence is TGTGCCAGCTCACTCAGAAGCGGGGGGGCAACAGATACGCAGTATTTT.

J is TRBJ2-7 and V is TRBV2, with a weak D call TRBD2 (6 bases). CDR3 length: 15 residues. Germline CDR1 reads SNHLY; CDR2 reads FYNNEI. The V end was cut by 2 bases, the J end by 2 bases, with 13 bases between. CDR3 sequence: CASSEYGGSTYEQYF. In nucleotides, the CDR3 is TGTGCCAGCAGTGAATATGGGGGGAGCACCTACGAGCAGTACTTC.